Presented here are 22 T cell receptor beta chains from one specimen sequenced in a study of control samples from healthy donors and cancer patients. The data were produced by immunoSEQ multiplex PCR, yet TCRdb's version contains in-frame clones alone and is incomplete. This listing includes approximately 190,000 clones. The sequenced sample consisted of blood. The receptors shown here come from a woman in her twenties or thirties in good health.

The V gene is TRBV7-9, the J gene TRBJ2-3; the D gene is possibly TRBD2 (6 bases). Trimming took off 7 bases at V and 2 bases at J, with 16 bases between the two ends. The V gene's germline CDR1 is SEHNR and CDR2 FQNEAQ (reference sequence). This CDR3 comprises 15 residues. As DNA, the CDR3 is TGTGCCAGCAACCTGGACGAGGGACTCACAGATACGCAGTATTTT. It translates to CASNLDEGLTDTQYF.

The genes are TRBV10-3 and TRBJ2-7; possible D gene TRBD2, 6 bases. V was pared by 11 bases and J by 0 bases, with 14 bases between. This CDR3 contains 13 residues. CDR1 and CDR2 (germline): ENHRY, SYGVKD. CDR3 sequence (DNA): TGTGCCTCCTCCGGGACTTTCTCCTACGAGCAGTACTTC. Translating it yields CASSGTFSYEQYF.

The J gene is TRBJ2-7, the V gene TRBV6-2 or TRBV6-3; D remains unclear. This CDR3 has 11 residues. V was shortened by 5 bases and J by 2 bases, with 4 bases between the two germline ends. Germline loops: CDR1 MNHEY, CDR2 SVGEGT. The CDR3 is CASSPPYEQYF. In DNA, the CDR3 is TGTGCCAGCAGTCCCCCCTACGAGCAGTACTTC.

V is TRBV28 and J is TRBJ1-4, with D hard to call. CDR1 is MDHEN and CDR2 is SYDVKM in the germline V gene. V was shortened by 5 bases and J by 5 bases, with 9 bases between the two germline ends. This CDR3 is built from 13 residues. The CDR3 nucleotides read TGTGCCAGCAGTCCCCGATGGAATGAAAAACTGTTTTTT. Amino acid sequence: CASSPRWNEKLFF.

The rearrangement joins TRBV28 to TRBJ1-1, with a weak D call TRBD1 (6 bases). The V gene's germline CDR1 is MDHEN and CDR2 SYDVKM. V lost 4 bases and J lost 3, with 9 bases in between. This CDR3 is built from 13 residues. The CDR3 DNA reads TGTGCCAGCAGTTCAGGGGCTTACACTGAAGCTTTCTTT. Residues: CASSSGAYTEAFF.

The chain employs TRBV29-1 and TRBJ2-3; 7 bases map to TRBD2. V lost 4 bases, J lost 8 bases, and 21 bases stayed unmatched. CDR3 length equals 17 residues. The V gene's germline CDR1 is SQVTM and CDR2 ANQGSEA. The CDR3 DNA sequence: TGCAGCGTTGTTATTTTCGTCGGGACGGGAGGTCGGGGTACGCAGTATTTT. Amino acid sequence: CSVVIFVGTGGRGTQYF.

The CDR3 loop is CASSLQSGNEKLFF. CDR3 bases: TGTGCCAGCAGCTTGCAGAGTGGTAATGAAAAACTGTTTTTT. The V call is TRBV5-4, the J call TRBJ1-4; D uncertain. CDR3 size: 14 residues. V was trimmed by 1 base and J by 4 bases, leaving 8 bases between them. The germline CDR1 and CDR2 sequences are SGHNT and YYREEE (reference sequence).

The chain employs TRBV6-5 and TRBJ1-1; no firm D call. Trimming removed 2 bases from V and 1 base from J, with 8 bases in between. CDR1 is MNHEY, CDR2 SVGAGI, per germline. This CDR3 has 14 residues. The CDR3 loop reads CASSYLGGNTEAFF. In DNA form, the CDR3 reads TGTGCCAGCAGTTACCTAGGAGGGAACACTGAAGCTTTCTTT.

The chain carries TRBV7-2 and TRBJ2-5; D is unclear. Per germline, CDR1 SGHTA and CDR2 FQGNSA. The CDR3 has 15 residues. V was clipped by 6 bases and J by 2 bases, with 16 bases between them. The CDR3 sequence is CASSFRSVVQETQYF. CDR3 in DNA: TGTGCCAGCAGTTTTCGATCGGTAGTACAAGAGACCCAGTACTTC.

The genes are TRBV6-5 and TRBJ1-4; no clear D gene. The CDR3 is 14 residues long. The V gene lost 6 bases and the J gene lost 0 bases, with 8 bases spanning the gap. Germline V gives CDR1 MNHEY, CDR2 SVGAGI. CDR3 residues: CASRSISTNEKLFF. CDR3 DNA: TGTGCCAGCAGGTCTATCTCAACTAATGAAAAACTGTTTTTT.

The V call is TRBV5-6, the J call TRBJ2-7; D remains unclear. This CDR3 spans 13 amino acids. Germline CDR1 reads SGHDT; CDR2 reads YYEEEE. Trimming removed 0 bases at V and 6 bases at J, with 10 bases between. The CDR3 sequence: CASSLEGPLEQYF. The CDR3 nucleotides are TGTGCCAGCAGCTTGGAAGGACCCCTCGAGCAGTACTTC. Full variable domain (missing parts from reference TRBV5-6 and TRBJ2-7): DAGVTQSPTHLIKTRGQQVTLRCSPKSGHDTVSWYQQALGQGPQFIFQYYEEEERQRGNFPDRFSGHQFPNYSSELNVNALLLGDSALYLCASSLEGPLEQYFGPGTRLTVT.

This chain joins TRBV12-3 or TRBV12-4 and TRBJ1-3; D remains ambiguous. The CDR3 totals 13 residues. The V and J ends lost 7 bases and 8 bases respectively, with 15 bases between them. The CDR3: CASIVYRADTIYF. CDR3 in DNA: TGTGCCAGCATAGTTTACCGCGCTGACACCATATATTTT.

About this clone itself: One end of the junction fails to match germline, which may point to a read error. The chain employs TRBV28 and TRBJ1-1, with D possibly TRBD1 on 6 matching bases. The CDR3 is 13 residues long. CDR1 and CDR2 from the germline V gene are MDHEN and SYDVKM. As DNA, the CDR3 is TGTGCCAGCAGTCTATGGACAGCGACTGAAGCTTTCTTT. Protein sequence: CASSLWTATEAFF.

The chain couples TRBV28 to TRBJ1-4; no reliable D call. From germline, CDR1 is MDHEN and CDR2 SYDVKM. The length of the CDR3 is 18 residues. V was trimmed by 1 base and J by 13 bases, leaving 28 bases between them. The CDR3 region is CASSLSSGRGSLSQPLFF. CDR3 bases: TGTGCCAGCAGTTTATCTTCCGGGAGAGGGAGTTTGAGTCAGCCACTGTTTTTT.

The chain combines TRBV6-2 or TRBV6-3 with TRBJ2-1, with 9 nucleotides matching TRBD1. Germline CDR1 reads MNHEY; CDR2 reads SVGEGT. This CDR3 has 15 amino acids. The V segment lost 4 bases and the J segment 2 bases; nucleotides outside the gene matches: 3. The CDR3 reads CASSLNRGPYNEQFF. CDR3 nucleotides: TGTGCCAGCAGTTTGAACAGGGGGCCCTACAATGAGCAGTTCTTC.

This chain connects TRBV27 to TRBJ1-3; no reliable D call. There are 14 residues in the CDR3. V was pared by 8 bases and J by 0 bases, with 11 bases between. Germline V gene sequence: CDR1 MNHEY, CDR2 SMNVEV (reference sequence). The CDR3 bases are TGTGCCAGCGGATTTGCGAGCTCTGGAAACACCATATATTTT. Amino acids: CASGFASSGNTIYF.

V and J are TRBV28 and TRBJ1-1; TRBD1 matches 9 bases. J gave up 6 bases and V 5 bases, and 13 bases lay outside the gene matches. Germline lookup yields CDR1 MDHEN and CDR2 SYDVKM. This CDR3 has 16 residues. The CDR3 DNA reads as TGTGCCAGCAGTCTACTCGGGGACAGGGTAGATCCTGAAGCTTTCTTT. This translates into CASSLLGDRVDPEAFF.

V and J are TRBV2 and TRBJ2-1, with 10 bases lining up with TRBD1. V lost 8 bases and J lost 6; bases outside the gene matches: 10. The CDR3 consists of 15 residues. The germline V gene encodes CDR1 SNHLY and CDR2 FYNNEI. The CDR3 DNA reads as TGTGCCAGCCGGTATGCGGGACAGGGGACCAATGAGCAGTTCTTC. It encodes CASRYAGQGTNEQFF.

CDR3 coding DNA: TGTGCCAGCAGTCGAGGGGGCAGGTACGAGCAGTACTTC. Its protein product is CASSRGGRYEQYF. The chain is built from TRBV6-5 and TRBJ2-7; 7 positions match TRBD1. CDR3 length: 13 amino acids. V lost 5 bases to trimming and J lost 4 bases; unmatched junction nucleotides: 5. Germline V gives CDR1 MNHEY, CDR2 SVGAGI.

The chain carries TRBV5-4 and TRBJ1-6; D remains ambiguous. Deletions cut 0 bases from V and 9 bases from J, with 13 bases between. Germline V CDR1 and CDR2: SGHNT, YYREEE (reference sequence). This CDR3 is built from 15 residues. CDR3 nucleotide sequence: TGTGCCAGCAGCTTGGGAGGCGGGAAGGGTTCACCCCTCCACTTT. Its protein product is CASSLGGGKGSPLHF.

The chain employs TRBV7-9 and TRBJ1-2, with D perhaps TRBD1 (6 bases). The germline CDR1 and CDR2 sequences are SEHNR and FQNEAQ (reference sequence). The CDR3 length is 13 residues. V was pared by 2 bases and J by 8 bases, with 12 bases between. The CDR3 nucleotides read TGTGCCAGCAGCTTAATGCCAGGGGAAGGCTACACCTTC. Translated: CASSLMPGEGYTF.

In nucleotides, the CDR3 is TGCAGCGTTGAGAGCCTCTGGGCTGAAGCTTTCTTT. This codes for CSVESLWAEAFF. The rearrangement links TRBV29-1 to TRBJ1-1, with D unclear. Between the trimmed V and J ends, which lost 3 bases and 6 bases, there was a span of 11 bases. The CDR3 has 12 amino acids. The V gene's germline CDR1 is SQVTM and CDR2 ANQGSEA. Full variable domain (missing parts from reference TRBV29-1 and TRBJ1-1): SAVISQKPSRDICQRGTSLTIQCQVDSQVTMMFWYRQQPGQSLTLIATANQGSEATYESGFVIDKFPISRPNLTFSTLTVSNMSPEDSSIYLCSVESLWAEAFFGQGTRLTVV.